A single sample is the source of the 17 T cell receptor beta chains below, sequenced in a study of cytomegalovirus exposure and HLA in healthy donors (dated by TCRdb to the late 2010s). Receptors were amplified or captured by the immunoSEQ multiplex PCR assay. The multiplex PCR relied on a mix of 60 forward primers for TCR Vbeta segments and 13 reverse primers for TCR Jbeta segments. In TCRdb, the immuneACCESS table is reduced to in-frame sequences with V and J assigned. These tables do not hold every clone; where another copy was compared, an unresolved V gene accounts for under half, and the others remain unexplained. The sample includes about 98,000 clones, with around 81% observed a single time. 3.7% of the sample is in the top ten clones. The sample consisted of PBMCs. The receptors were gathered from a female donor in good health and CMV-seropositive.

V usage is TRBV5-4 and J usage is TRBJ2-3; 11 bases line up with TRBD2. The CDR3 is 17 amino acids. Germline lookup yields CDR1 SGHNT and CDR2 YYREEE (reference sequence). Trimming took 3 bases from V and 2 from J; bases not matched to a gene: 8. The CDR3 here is CASSYRLAGFTTDTQYF. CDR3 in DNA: TGTGCCAGCAGCTATAGACTAGCGGGGTTCACCACAGATACGCAGTATTTT.

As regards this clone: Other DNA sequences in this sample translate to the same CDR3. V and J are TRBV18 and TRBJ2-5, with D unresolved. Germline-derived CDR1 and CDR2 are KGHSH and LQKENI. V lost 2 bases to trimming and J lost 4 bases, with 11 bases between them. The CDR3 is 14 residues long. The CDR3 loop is CASSPGGVGETQYF. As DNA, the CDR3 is TGTGCCAGCTCACCAGGTGGAGTGGGAGAGACCCAGTACTTC. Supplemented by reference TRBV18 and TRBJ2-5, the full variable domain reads NAGVMQNPRHLVRRRGQEARLRCSPMKGHSHVYWYRQLPEEGLKFMVYLQKENIIDESGMPKERFSAEFPKEGPSILRIQQVVRGDSAAYFCASSPGGVGETQYFGPGTRLLVL.

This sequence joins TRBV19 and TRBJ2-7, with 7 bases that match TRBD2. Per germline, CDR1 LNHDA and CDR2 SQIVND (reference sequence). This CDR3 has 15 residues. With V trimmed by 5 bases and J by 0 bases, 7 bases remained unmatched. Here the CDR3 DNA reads TGTGCCAGTAGTCCACGAGGGACTATCTCCTACGAGCAGTACTTC. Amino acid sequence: CASSPRGTISYEQYF.

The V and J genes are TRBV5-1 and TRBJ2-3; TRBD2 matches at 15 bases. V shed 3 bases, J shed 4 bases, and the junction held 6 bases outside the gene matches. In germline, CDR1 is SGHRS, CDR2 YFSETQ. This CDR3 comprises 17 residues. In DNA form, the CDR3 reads TGCGCCAGCAGCTCGGGGACTAGCGGGGGGAGCGCAGATACGCAGTATTTT. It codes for CASSSGTSGGSADTQYF.

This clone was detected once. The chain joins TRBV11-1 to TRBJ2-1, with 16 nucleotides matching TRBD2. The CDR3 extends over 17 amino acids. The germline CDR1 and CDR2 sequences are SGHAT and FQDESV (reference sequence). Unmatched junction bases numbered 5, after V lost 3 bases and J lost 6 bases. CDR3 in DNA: TGTGCCAGCAGCTTGGGACTAGCGGGAGGGCGGGGCAATGAGCAGTTCTTC. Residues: CASSLGLAGGRGNEQFF. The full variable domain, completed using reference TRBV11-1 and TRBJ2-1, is EAEVAQSPRYKITEKSQAVAFWCDPISGHATLYWYRQILGQGPELLVQFQDESVVDDSQLPKDRFSAERLKGVDSTLKIQPAELGDSAMYLCASSLGLAGGRGNEQFFGPGTRLTVL.

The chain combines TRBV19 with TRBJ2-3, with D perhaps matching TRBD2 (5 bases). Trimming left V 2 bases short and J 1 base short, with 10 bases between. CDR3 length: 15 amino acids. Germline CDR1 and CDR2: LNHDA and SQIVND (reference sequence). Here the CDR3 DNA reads TGTGCCAGTAGTATAATGGCAGCGGGCACAGATACGCAGTATTTT. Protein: CASSIMAAGTDTQYF.

In DNA form, the CDR3 reads TGTGCCAGCAGTGAGTTAGCGGGAGCGGGTGTACCCGGGGAGCTGTTTTTT. It translates to CASSELAGAGVPGELFF. V usage is TRBV25-1 and J usage is TRBJ2-2; 9 bases are shared with TRBD2. Germline CDR1 and CDR2: MGHDK and SYGVNS. The CDR3 totals 17 residues. V shed 3 bases and J 6 bases; nucleotides not matched to a gene: 11.

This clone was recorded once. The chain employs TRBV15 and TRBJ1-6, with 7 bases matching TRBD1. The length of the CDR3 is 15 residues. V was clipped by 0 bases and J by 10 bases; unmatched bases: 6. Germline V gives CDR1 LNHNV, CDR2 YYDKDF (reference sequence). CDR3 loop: CATSRDRGVKSPLHF. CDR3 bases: TGTGCCACCAGCAGAGACAGGGGGGTAAAATCACCCCTCCACTTT.

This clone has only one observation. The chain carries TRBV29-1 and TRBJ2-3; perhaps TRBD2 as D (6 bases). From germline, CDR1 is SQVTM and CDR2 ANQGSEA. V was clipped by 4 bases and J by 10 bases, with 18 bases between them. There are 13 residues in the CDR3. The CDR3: CSVGLARLNAQYF. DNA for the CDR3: TGCAGCGTTGGTCTAGCGCGCCTCAACGCGCAGTATTTT.

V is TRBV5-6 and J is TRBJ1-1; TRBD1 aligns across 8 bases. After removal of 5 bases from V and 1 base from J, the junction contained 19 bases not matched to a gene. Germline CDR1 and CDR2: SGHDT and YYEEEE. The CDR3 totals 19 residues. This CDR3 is CASRPPTYDRGVGNTEAFF. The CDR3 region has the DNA TGTGCCAGCAGACCCCCAACATATGACAGGGGAGTGGGGAACACTGAAGCTTTCTTT.

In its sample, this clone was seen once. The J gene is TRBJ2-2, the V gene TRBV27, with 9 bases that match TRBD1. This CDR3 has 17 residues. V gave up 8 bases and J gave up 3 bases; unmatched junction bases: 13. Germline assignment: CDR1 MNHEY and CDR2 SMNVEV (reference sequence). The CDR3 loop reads CASRLTGGALDTGELFF. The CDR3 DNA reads TGTGCCAGCCGCTTAACAGGGGGCGCATTGGACACCGGGGAGCTGTTTTTT.

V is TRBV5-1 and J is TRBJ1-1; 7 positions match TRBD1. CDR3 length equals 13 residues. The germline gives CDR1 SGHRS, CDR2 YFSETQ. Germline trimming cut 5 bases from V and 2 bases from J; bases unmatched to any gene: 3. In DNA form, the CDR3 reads TGCGCCAGCAGGGGACAGAGTAACACTGAAGCTTTCTTT. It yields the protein CASRGQSNTEAFF.

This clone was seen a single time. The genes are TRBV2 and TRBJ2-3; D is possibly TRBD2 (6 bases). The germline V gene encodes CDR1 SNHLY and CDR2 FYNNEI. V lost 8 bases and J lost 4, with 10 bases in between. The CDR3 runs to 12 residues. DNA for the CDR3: TGTGCCAGCCCGACGGGGGCAGATACGCAGTATTTT. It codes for CASPTGADTQYF.

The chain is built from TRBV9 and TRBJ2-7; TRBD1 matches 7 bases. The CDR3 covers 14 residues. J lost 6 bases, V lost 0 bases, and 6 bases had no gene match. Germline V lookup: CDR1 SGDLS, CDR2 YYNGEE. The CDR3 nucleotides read TGTGCCAGCAGCGTAGAAGGGGGCTCCGGCGAGCAGTACTTC. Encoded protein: CASSVEGGSGEQYF.

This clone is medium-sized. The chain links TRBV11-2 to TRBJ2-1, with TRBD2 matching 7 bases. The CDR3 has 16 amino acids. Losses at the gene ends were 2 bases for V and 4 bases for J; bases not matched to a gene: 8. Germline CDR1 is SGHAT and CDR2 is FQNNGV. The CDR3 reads CASSLYPLAVYNEQFF. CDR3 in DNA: TGTGCCAGCAGCTTATATCCTCTAGCGGTGTACAATGAGCAGTTCTTC.

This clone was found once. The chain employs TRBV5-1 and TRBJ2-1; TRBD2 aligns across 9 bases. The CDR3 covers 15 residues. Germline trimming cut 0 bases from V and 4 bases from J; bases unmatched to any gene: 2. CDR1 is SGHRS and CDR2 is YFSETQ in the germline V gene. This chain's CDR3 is CASSLALAGYNEQFF. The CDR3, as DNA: TGCGCCAGCAGCTTGGCCCTAGCGGGGTACAATGAGCAGTTCTTC.

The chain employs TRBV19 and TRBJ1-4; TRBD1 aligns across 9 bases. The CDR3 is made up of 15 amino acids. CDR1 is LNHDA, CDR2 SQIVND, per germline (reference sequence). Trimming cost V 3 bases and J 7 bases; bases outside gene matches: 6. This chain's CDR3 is CASSMGTGQPEKLFF. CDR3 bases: TGTGCCAGTAGTATGGGGACAGGGCAGCCTGAAAAACTGTTTTTT.